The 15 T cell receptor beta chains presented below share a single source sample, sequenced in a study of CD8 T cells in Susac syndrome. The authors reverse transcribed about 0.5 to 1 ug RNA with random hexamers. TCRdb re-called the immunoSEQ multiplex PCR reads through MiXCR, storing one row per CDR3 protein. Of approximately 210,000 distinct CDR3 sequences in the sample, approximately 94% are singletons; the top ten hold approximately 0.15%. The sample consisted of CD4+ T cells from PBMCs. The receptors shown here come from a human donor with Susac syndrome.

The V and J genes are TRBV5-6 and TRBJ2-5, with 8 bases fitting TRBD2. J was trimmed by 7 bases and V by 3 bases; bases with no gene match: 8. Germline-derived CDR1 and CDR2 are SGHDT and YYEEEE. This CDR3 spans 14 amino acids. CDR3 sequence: CASSWRGARGTQYF. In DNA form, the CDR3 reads TGTGCCAGCAGCTGGCGGGGGGCCCGGGGGACCCAGTACTTC. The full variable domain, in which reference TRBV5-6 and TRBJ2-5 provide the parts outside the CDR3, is DAGVTQSPTHLIKTRGQQVTLRCSPKSGHDTVSWYQQALGQGPQFIFQYYEEEERQRGNFPDRFSGHQFPNYSSELNVNALLLGDSALYLCASSWRGARGTQYFGPGTRLLVL.

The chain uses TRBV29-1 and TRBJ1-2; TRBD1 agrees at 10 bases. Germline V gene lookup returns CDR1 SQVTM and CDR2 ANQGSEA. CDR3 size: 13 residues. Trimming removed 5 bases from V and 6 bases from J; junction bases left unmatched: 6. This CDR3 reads CSVPTDRGHGYTF. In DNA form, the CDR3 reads TGCAGCGTTCCTACCGACAGGGGGCATGGCTACACCTTC.

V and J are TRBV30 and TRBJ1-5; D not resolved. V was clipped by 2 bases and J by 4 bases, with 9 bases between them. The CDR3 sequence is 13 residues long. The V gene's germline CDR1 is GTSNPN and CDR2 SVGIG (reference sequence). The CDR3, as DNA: TGTGCCTGGAGTTCTGGGGTAAATCAGCCCCAGCATTTT. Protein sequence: CAWSSGVNQPQHF.

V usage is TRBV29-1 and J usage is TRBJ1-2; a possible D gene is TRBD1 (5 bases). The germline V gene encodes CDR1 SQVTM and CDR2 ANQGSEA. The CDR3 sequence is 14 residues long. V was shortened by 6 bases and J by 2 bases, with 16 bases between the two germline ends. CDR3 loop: CSVATGRENYGYTF. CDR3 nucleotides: TGCAGCGTCGCTACTGGCAGGGAAAACTATGGCTACACCTTC.

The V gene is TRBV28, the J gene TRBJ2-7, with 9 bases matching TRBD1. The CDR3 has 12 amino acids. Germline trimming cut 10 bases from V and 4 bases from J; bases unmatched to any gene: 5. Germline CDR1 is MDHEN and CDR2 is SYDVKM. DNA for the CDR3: TGTGCCACCCAGACAGGGGGATACGAGCAGTACTTC. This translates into CATQTGGYEQYF.

The CDR3 loop reads CAWSRGAGYGYTF. The CDR3 bases are TGTGCCTGGAGTCGGGGAGCCGGCTATGGCTACACCTTC. The rearrangement uses TRBV30 and TRBJ1-2; D is unresolved. The CDR3 runs to 13 residues. Germline V gene sequence: CDR1 GTSNPN, CDR2 SVGIG (reference sequence). V lost 2 bases and J lost 4, with 11 bases in between.

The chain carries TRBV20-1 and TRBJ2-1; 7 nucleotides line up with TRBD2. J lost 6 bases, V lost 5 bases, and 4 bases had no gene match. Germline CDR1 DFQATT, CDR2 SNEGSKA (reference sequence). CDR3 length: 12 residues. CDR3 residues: CSARRGSNEQFF. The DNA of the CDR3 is TGCAGTGCTCGGCGGGGGAGCAATGAGCAGTTCTTC.

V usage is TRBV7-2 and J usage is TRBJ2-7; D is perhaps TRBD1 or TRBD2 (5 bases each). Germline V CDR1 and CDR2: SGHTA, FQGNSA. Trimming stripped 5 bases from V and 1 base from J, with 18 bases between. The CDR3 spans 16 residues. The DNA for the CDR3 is TGTGCCAGCAGCATTCGGGGATGGGACGGATCCTACGAGCAGTACTTC. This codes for CASSIRGWDGSYEQYF.

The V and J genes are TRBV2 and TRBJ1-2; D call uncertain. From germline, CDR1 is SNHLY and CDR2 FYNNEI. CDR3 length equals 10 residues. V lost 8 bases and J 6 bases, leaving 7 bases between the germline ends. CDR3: CASLLNGYTF. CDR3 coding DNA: TGTGCCAGCCTCCTAAATGGCTACACCTTC.

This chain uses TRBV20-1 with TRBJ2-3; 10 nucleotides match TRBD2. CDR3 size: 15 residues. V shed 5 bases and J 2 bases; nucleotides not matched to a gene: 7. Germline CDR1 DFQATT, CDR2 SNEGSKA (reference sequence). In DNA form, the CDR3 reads TGCAGTGCTCCAACTAGCGGGGCCCTCACAGATACGCAGTATTTT. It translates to CSAPTSGALTDTQYF.

CDR3 protein: CASSRTGTRLQHF. CDR3 nucleotides: TGTGCCAGCAGCAGAACCGGGACGAGGCTCCAGCATTTT. This chain connects TRBV11-2 to TRBJ1-5; perhaps TRBD1 as D (5 bases). The germline V gene has CDR1 SGHAT and CDR2 FQNNGV. The CDR3 runs to 13 residues. V shed 5 bases and J shed 12 bases, with 17 bases lying between them.

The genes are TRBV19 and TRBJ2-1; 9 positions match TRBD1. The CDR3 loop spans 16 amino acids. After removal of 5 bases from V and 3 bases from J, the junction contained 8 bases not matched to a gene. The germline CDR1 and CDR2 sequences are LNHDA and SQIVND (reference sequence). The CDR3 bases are TGTGCCAGTAGTTCCCGGACAGGGGATATCTACAATGAGCAGTTCTTC. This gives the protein CASSSRTGDIYNEQFF.

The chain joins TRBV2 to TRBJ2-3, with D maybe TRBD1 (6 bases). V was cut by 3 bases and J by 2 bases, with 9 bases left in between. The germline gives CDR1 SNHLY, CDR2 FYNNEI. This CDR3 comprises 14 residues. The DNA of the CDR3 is TGTGCCAGCAGTGATCAGGGGATCACAGATACGCAGTATTTT. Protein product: CASSDQGITDTQYF.

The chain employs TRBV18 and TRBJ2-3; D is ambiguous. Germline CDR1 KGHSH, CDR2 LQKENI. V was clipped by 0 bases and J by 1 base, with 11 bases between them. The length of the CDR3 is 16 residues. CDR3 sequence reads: CASSPPRSWGTDTQYF. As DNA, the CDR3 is TGTGCCAGCTCACCACCTAGGTCATGGGGCACAGATACGCAGTATTTT.

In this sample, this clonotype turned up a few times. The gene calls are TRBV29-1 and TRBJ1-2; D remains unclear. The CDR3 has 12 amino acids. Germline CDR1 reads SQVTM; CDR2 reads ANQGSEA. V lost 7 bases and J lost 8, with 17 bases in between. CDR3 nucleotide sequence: TGCAGCGCCACGGTCGGGGAAAGGGGCTACACCTTC. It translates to CSATVGERGYTF.